The entry that follows covers one TCR beta chain sequence. Some clones are missing from TCRdb's copy, which holds only in-frame ones; the method was immunoSEQ multiplex PCR. The sample has about 140,000 clones, over 75% seen once. The data belong to a study of cytotoxic CD8 clonotypes in ibrutinib-treated CLL. The J segment lost 7 bases and the V segment lost 4 bases, leaving 5 bases of the junction unmatched. CDR3 length: 14 residues. The germline gives CDR1 PRHDT, CDR2 FYEKMQ (reference sequence). This sample comprised PBMCs, obtained after 36 months of ibrutinib treatment. This TCR came from a human donor with chronic lymphocytic leukemia. The chain combines TRBV13 with TRBJ2-1; 9 positions agree with TRBD1. CDR3 protein: CASSSGQGRNEQFF. The DNA for the CDR3 is TGTGCCAGCAGCTCCGGACAGGGGAGAAATGAGCAGTTCTTC.